This entry features one TCR beta chain sequence. Its antigen remains unknown. The junction had 8 bases not matched to a gene; V was cut back by 4 bases and J by 8 bases. This CDR3 contains 15 residues. The V gene's germline CDR1 is SGHVS and CDR2 FNYEAQ. One entry per CDR3 protein results from TCRdb running MiXCR on the reads. This table holds about 130,000 distinct CDR3 sequences, 20% to 30% found once. The data originate from a study of T cell repertoires in cytomegalovirus infection. Across the whole study: Public TCR beta signatures marked donors with CMV infection and the matching HLA. Regarding the study as a whole: Predominance within the ex vivo response was attributable to HLA-C-restricted CMV-specific TCR beta clonotypes. Carriers of CMV plus the relevant HLA were identified by cumulative public TCR beta family frequency.

This sequence joins TRBV7-6 and TRBJ2-1, with 10 bases that match TRBD1. This clonotype originated in a human donor in good health (CMV status not recorded). Some clones in this sample may be carry-over from other donors' samples. The sequenced sample consisted of PBMCs, sequenced either directly or after in vitro stimulation (not recorded which). The CDR3 reads CASSSAGTGVYEQFF. CDR3 DNA sequence: TGTGCCAGCAGCTCAGCCGGGACAGGGGTATATGAGCAGTTCTTC.